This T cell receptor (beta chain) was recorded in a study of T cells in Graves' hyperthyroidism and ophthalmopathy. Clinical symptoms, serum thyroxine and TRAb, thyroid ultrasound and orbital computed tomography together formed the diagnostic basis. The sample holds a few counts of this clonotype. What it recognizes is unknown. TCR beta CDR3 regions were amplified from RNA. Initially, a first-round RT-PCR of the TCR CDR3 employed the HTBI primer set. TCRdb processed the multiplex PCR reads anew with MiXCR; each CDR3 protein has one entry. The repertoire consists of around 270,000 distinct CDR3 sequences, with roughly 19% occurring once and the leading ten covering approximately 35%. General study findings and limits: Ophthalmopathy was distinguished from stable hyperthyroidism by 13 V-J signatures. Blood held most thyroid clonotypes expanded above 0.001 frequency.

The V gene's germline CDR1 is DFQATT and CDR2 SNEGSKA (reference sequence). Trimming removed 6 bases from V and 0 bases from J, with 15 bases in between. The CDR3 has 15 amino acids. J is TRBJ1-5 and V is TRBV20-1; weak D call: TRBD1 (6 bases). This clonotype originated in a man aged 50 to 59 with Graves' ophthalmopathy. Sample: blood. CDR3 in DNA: TGCAGTGCCATGGACAGTTACTATAGCAATCAGCCCCAGCATTTT. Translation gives CSAMDSYYSNQPQHF.